A single sample gave rise to the 4 T cell receptor beta chains below, sequenced in a study of identical twins. TCRdb re-called the 5' RACE reads through MiXCR, storing one row per CDR3 protein. Here the sample spans 400,000 or so distinct CDR3 sequences, around 9% being singletons. The source material was naive T cells sorted from blood. The receptors come from a woman in her forties or fifties in good health.

V is TRBV24-1 and J is TRBJ2-3; possibly TRBD2 for D (6 bases). The CDR3 covers 15 residues. V was trimmed by 3 bases and J by 5 bases, leaving 14 bases between them. Germline V lookup: CDR1 KGHDR, CDR2 SFDVKD. The CDR3 DNA reads as TGTGCCACCAGTGATCGAGGGACCGGGAGAGATACGCAGTATTTT. Translation gives CATSDRGTGRDTQYF.

This clonotype was detected ten times or more. This sequence joins TRBV29-1 and TRBJ2-3; D is perhaps TRBD1 (5 bases). V was trimmed by 2 bases and J by 6 bases, leaving 9 bases between them. The CDR3 length is 12 residues. Looked up from germline, CDR1 is SQVTM and CDR2 is ANQGSEA. The CDR3 is CSVERTQDTQYF. The CDR3, as DNA: TGCAGCGTTGAAAGGACACAGGATACGCAGTATTTT.

The chain uses TRBV7-8 and TRBJ2-3; D is perhaps TRBD2 (5 bases). This CDR3 contains 14 residues. The V and J ends lost 3 bases and 6 bases respectively, with 13 bases between them. CDR1 is SGHVS, CDR2 FQNEAQ, per germline. CDR3 protein: CASSFASGRDTQYF. CDR3 sequence (DNA): TGTGCCAGCAGCTTCGCCAGCGGAAGGGATACGCAGTATTTT. Full variable domain (rest looked up from reference TRBV7-8 and TRBJ2-3): GAGVSQSPRYKVAKRGQDVALRCDPISGHVSLFWYQQALGQGPEFLTYFQNEAQLDKSGLPSDRFFAERPEGSVSTLKIQRTQQEDSAVYLCASSFASGRDTQYFGPGTRLTVL.

The chain combines TRBV4-1 with TRBJ2-7; D gene unclear. The germline V and J ends were trimmed by 0 bases and 4 bases, with 13 bases remaining between them. The CDR3 length is 15 residues. Germline-derived CDR1 and CDR2 are MGHRA and YSYEKL. The CDR3 bases are TGCGCCAGCAGCCAAGAGTTCCAGGTCGGTTACGAGCAGTACTTC. Translated: CASSQEFQVGYEQYF.